These T cell receptor beta chains were read from a single sample in a study of CD8 T cells in ankylosing spondylitis. TCRdb passed the 5' RACE reads through MiXCR, listing each CDR3 protein once. The data hold around 100,000 distinct CDR3 sequences, with around 8.3% observed a single time. The sample taken for sequencing was blood, either unsorted or a sorted T cell fraction (not recorded which). Source of these receptors: a male donor with ankylosing spondylitis. Both conserved end residues are part of each CDR3. Fields, in order: clone size, J gene, D gene, V gene, CDR3 protein, CDR3 DNA. The D gene is left open where the match is weak. Size values are once, few and many counts, or a class for expanded clones, and some rows have none.

NA,TRBJ2-1,TRBD1,TRBV3-1,CASSYRDRGLTAEQFF,TGTGCCAGCAGCTACAGGGACAGGGGGCTAACGGCTGAGCAGTTCTTC
many,TRBJ2-1,NA,TRBV5-5,CASSLDVFEQFF,TGTGCCAGCAGCTTGGATGTTTTTGAGCAGTTCTTC
many,TRBJ1-5,NA,TRBV12-3/TRBV12-4,CASSLSRVLSQHF,TGTGCCAGCAGTTTAAGCAGGGTCTTGTCCCAGCATTTT
NA,TRBJ2-5,NA,TRBV2,CASRRSMGETQYF,TGTGCCAGCAGACGGTCCATGGGCGAGACCCAGTACTTC
many,TRBJ1-3,NA,TRBV14,CASSQDSSSGNTIYF,TGTGCCAGCAGCCAAGATAGTAGTTCTGGAAACACCATATATTTT
many,TRBJ2-1,TRBD2,TRBV6-4,CASSPRTSGDNEQFF,TGTGCCAGCAGCCCGAGGACTAGCGGAGACAATGAGCAGTTCTTC
many,TRBJ1-1,NA,TRBV7-9,CASSWSSTGGTEAFF,TGTGCCAGCAGCTGGTCGTCGACAGGCGGCACTGAAGCTTTCTTT
few,TRBJ2-7,NA,TRBV19,CASSVLVGSYEQYF,TGTGCCAGTAGTGTCCTCGTAGGGAGCTACGAGCAGTACTTC
many,TRBJ2-1,TRBD2,TRBV20-1,CSARTSGRAGVDEQFF,TGCAGTGCTAGGACTAGCGGGAGGGCCGGTGTCGATGAGCAGTTCTTC
many,TRBJ1-2,NA,TRBV20-1,CSARDYTDKDYGYTF,TGCAGTGCTAGAGATTATACGGACAAAGACTATGGCTACACCTTC
few,TRBJ1-1,NA,TRBV5-1,CASSLEWENTEAFF,TGCGCCAGCAGCTTGGAGTGGGAGAACACTGAAGCTTTCTTT
few,TRBJ2-3,NA,TRBV7-6,CASSPVAGPDTQYF,TGTGCCAGCAGCCCCGTGGCCGGCCCAGATACGCAGTATTTT
many,TRBJ1-1,NA,TRBV6-5,CASSYQGQAAGAFF,TGTGCCAGCAGTTACCAGGGGCAGGCGGCGGGAGCTTTCTTT
few,TRBJ2-5,NA,TRBV10-1,CASSESRLNQETQYF,TGCGCCAGCAGTGAGTCGCGACTGAACCAAGAGACCCAGTACTTC
many,TRBJ2-2,TRBD2,TRBV10-1,CASSDPGTSNPINTGELFF,TGCGCCAGCAGTGATCCCGGGACTAGCAACCCGATAAACACCGGGGAGCTGTTTTTT
NA,TRBJ1-2,NA,TRBV4-1,CASSQDLAPGYGYTF,TGCGCCAGCAGCCAAGATCTCGCGCCCGGCTATGGCTACACCTTC
NA,TRBJ2-1,NA,TRBV7-9,CASSLAGDGEQFF,TGTGCCAGCAGCTTAGCAGGGGACGGTGAGCAGTTCTTC
NA,TRBJ2-7,TRBD2,TRBV6-1,CASSASGLSSYEQYF,TGTGCCAGCAGTGCTAGCGGGCTAAGCTCCTACGAGCAGTACTTC
many,TRBJ2-2,NA,TRBV2,CASTGTGELFF,TGTGCCAGCACAGGGACCGGGGAGCTGTTTTTT
NA,TRBJ2-3,NA,TRBV6-1,CASSERWDTQYF,TGTGCCAGCAGTGAACGGTGGGATACGCAGTATTTT
NA,TRBJ1-2,NA,TRBV27,CASGYAWGYTF,TGTGCCAGCGGATACGCTTGGGGCTACACCTTC
many,TRBJ2-1,TRBD2,TRBV20-1,CSARGLAGGNEQFF,TGCAGTGCTAGAGGTCTAGCGGGGGGGAATGAGCAGTTCTTC
few,TRBJ1-6,NA,TRBV14,CASSQSWEESSYNSPLHF,TGTGCCAGCAGCCAATCCTGGGAGGAGAGCTCCTATAATTCACCCCTCCACTTT
NA,TRBJ2-7,NA,TRBV2,CASTWQGEMYEQYF,TGTGCCAGCACCTGGCAGGGAGAGATGTACGAGCAGTACTTC
few,TRBJ2-5,NA,TRBV3-1,CASSQGFDRETQYF,TGTGCCAGCAGCCAAGGATTCGACCGGGAGACCCAGTACTTC
many,TRBJ1-2,NA,TRBV12-3/TRBV12-4,CASSLQGTNYGYTF,TGTGCCAGCAGCTTACAGGGAACTAACTATGGCTACACCTTC
many,TRBJ2-5,NA,TRBV14,CASSQVEARETQYF,TGTGCCAGCAGCCAAGTGGAAGCCCGGGAGACCCAGTACTTC
NA,TRBJ2-1,TRBD1,TRBV29-1,CSVPTGWYNEQFF,TGCAGCGTCCCGACAGGGTGGTACAATGAGCAGTTCTTC
many,TRBJ2-7,TRBD2,TRBV5-1,CASSATSGSSYEQYF,TGCGCCAGCAGCGCAACTAGCGGAAGCTCCTACGAGCAGTACTTC
NA,TRBJ2-5,TRBD2,TRBV6-1,CASSVGTSEVETQYF,TGTGCCAGCAGTGTAGGGACTAGCGAGGTAGAGACCCAGTACTTC
many,TRBJ2-1,NA,TRBV4-1,CASSQDRASDPYNEQFF,TGCGCCAGCAGCCAAGATAGAGCTAGCGATCCCTACAATGAGCAGTTCTTC
many,TRBJ2-2,TRBD1,TRBV9,CASSVDRGGGELFF,TGTGCCAGCAGCGTTGACAGGGGCGGCGGGGAGCTGTTTTTT
NA,TRBJ1-5,TRBD1,TRBV13,CASSRGQNNQPQHF,TGTGCCAGCAGCCGGGGACAGAACAATCAGCCCCAGCATTTT
many,TRBJ1-2,NA,TRBV12-3/TRBV12-4,CASSSARVFSYGYTF,TGTGCCAGCAGTTCCGCCAGGGTATTCAGCTATGGCTACACCTTC
NA,TRBJ2-1,TRBD2,TRBV2,CASSERTSGRGNEQFF,TGTGCCAGCAGTGAAAGAACTAGCGGGAGAGGCAATGAGCAGTTCTTC
few,TRBJ2-5,NA,TRBV6-5,CASRGSQTQYF,TGTGCCAGCAGAGGGTCACAGACCCAGTACTTC
few,TRBJ2-1,NA,TRBV3-1,CASSQEGGNNEQFF,TGTGCCAGCAGCCAAGAAGGGGGGAACAATGAGCAGTTCTTC
many,TRBJ2-1,NA,TRBV12-3/TRBV12-4,CASSLYGEQFF,TGTGCCAGCAGTTTATACGGTGAGCAGTTCTTC
NA,TRBJ2-2,TRBD1,TRBV5-1,CASSPDRDTGELFF,TGCGCCAGCAGCCCAGACAGGGACACCGGGGAGCTGTTTTTT
NA,TRBJ2-3,TRBD2,TRBV11-1,CASRSQKGASGSADTQYF,TGTGCCAGCAGGTCCCAAAAGGGGGCTAGCGGGAGCGCAGATACGCAGTATTTT
many,TRBJ2-1,NA,TRBV5-1,CASTFSYNEQFF,TGCGCCAGCACCTTCTCTTACAATGAGCAGTTCTTC
few,TRBJ2-7,NA,TRBV7-9,CASSLVERTTSYEQYF,TGTGCCAGCAGCTTAGTAGAGCGGACTACCTCCTACGAGCAGTACTTC
many,TRBJ2-1,TRBD2,TRBV29-1,CSVGGISGRLYNEQFF,TGCAGCGTAGGGGGGATTAGCGGGAGGCTCTACAATGAGCAGTTCTTC
NA,TRBJ1-2,NA,TRBV10-3,CAISDPQGVEYGYTF,TGTGCCATCAGTGACCCACAGGGTGTTGAGTATGGCTACACCTTC